The next 14 T cell receptor beta chains were all read from a single sample in a study of control samples from healthy donors and cancer patients. Only in-frame clones appear in the TCRdb table, and some are missing; sequencing was by immunoSEQ multiplex PCR. Among some 120,000 clones listed, around nine tenths were seen once. Material: blood. The receptors were sampled from a woman in her sixties or seventies in good health.

The V gene is TRBV7-2, the J gene TRBJ2-5, with TRBD1 as a possible D gene (5 bases). The CDR3 is 14 residues long. With 5 bases removed from V and 2 bases from J, the gap between germline ends came to 12 bases. Germline CDR1 and CDR2: SGHTA and FQGNSA. CDR3 DNA: TGTGCCAGCAGCCAACAGGCCAGTCAAGAGACCCAGTACTTC. Translating it yields CASSQQASQETQYF.

J is TRBJ1-3 and V is TRBV27; the match to TRBD1 covers 9 bases. CDR1 is MNHEY, CDR2 SMNVEV, per germline (reference sequence). The ends lost 6 bases at V and 3 bases at J; junction bases unmatched: 3. This CDR3 has 14 residues. The CDR3 DNA reads TGTGCCAGCAGGACAGGGGGGTTTGGAAACACCATATATTTT. Encoded protein: CASRTGGFGNTIYF.

The chain is built from TRBV10-1 and TRBJ2-2, with 13 bases that match TRBD2. The CDR3 totals 15 residues. CDR1 is WNHNN, CDR2 SYGVQD, per germline (reference sequence). With V trimmed by 6 bases and J by 4 bases, 2 bases remained unmatched. CDR3 amino acids: CASSRLAGGTGELFF. DNA of the CDR3: TGCGCCAGCAGCAGACTAGCGGGGGGCACCGGGGAGCTGTTTTTT.

The chain combines TRBV19 with TRBJ2-1; 12 nucleotides line up with TRBD2. Per germline, CDR1 LNHDA and CDR2 SQIVND (reference sequence). J lost 4 bases, V lost 3 bases, and 4 bases had no gene match. This CDR3 is built from 16 residues. The CDR3 region is CASSIASGGAYNEQFF. The CDR3 DNA follows: TGTGCCAGTAGTATCGCTAGCGGGGGGGCGTACAATGAGCAGTTCTTC.

The chain combines TRBV5-1 with TRBJ1-2, with a possible D match to TRBD1 (5 bases). CDR3 size: 16 residues. Germline-derived CDR1 and CDR2 are SGHRS and YFSETQ. Trimming took off 0 bases at V and 4 bases at J, with 16 bases between the two ends. CDR3 nucleotides: TGCGCCAGCAGCTTGGGTGCTGGGGGTCCCCGCTATGGCTACACCTTC. Amino acid sequence: CASSLGAGGPRYGYTF. The complete variable domain, with remaining parts taken from reference TRBV5-1 and TRBJ1-2, reads KAGVTQTPRYLIKTRGQQVTLSCSPISGHRSVSWYQQTPGQGLQFLFEYFSETQRNKGNFPGRFSGRQFSNSRSEMNVSTLELGDSALYLCASSLGAGGPRYGYTFGSGTRLTVV.

This clone was found a few times. This chain joins TRBV6-2 or TRBV6-3 and TRBJ2-7; D may be TRBD2 (6 bases). The CDR3 sequence is 20 residues long. The V end lost 3 bases, the J end lost 0 bases, and 27 bases lay between the germline ends. CDR1 MNHEY and CDR2 SVGEGT come from the germline V gene. The CDR3 DNA is TGTGCCAGCAGTTATCCCCTGGGACCTGGGTTTGCGGGGAACTCCTACGAGCAGTACTTC. Translation: CASSYPLGPGFAGNSYEQYF.

This rearrangement joins TRBV6-4 to TRBJ2-3; 7 bases line up with TRBD2. Germline CDR1 reads MRHNA; CDR2 reads SNTAGT. This CDR3 is 15 amino acids long. V was clipped by 2 bases and J by 1 base; unmatched bases: 3. CDR3 in DNA: TGTGCCAGCAGTGACGAGGCGGGGGGCACAGATACGCAGTATTTT. It encodes CASSDEAGGTDTQYF.

V usage is TRBV6-6 and J usage is TRBJ2-7; 7 bases map to TRBD1. This CDR3 has 15 residues. V lost 7 bases, J lost 0 bases, and 9 bases stayed unmatched. The V gene's germline CDR1 is MNHNY and CDR2 SVGAGI (reference sequence). The CDR3 loop is CASIPTGASSYEQYF. CDR3 in DNA: TGTGCCAGCATCCCCACAGGGGCCAGCTCCTACGAGCAGTACTTC.

The J gene is TRBJ1-6, the V gene TRBV5-1, with D maybe TRBD1 (6 bases). Germline assignment: CDR1 SGHRS and CDR2 YFSETQ. This CDR3 is 14 amino acids long. V was pared by 4 bases and J by 5 bases, with 10 bases between. CDR3: CASSKQGDNSPLHF. The CDR3 DNA reads TGCGCCAGCAGCAAACAGGGAGATAATTCACCCCTCCACTTT.

The count of this clone is one. V and J are TRBV6-5 and TRBJ2-7, with 7 bases fitting TRBD1. V lost 6 bases, J lost 4 bases, and 12 bases stayed unmatched. Germline V gene lookup returns CDR1 MNHEY and CDR2 SVGAGI. The CDR3 totals 15 residues. The CDR3 sequence: CASRRHRGAKYEQYF. The CDR3 bases are TGTGCCAGCAGGCGGCACAGGGGCGCAAAATACGAGCAGTACTTC.

The gene calls are TRBV25-1 and TRBJ1-6; D not certain. The CDR3 covers 17 residues. V was clipped by 3 bases and J by 0 bases, with 12 bases between them. CDR1 and CDR2 (germline): MGHDK, SYGVNS. CDR3 in amino acids: CASSDQRLSSYNSPLHF. Written as DNA, the CDR3 is TGTGCCAGCAGTGATCAAAGGTTGAGCTCCTATAATTCACCCCTCCACTTT. Filled out from reference TRBV25-1 and TRBJ1-6, the complete variable domain reads EADIYQTPRYLVIGTGKKITLECSQTMGHDKMYWYQQDPGMELHLIHYSYGVNSTEKGDLSSESTVSRIRTEHFPLTLESARPSHTSQYLCASSDQRLSSYNSPLHFGNGTRLTVT.

This rearrangement joins TRBV10-2 to TRBJ2-5; D is possibly TRBD2 (6 bases). V was shortened by 8 bases and J by 5 bases, with 15 bases between the two germline ends. Germline CDR1 WSHSY, CDR2 SAAADI. This CDR3 comprises 13 residues. The CDR3 DNA sequence: TGCGCCAGCCAGGCACATGGAGGGGAGACCCAGTACTTC. Protein product: CASQAHGGETQYF.

This chain links TRBV19 with TRBJ1-2, with TRBD1 as a possible D gene (6 bases). This CDR3 is 15 amino acids long. In germline, CDR1 is LNHDA, CDR2 SQIVND (reference sequence). Trimming pared 1 base from V and 4 bases from J, leaving 13 bases between. CDR3 amino acids: CASSIVGTRLYGYTF. In DNA form, the CDR3 reads TGTGCCAGTAGTATAGTGGGGACACGACTCTATGGCTACACCTTC.

This clone was detected only once. The V and J genes are TRBV5-1 and TRBJ2-7, with 8 positions matching TRBD1. The V and J ends lost 4 bases and 7 bases, in that order; junction bases with no gene match: 13. CDR1 is SGHRS and CDR2 is YFSETQ in the germline V gene. The CDR3 consists of 15 residues. For the CDR3, the DNA is TGCGCCAGCAGCCCCGGGGCAGGGGGCCAGAGGGAGCAGTACTTC. Its translation: CASSPGAGGQREQYF.